Presented here are 18 T cell receptor beta chains from one specimen sequenced in a study of blood T cell repertoires in COVID-19. TCRdb's table, derived via immunoSEQ multiplex PCR, lists solely in-frame clones and lacks some. Counted here are 400,000 or so clones, roughly 88% occurring once; the ten biggest clones make up less than 0.75%. The source material was PBMCs or T cells enriched from blood (not recorded which). These receptors came from a young man who had recovered from COVID-19.

The V gene is TRBV29-1, the J gene TRBJ2-7, with TRBD2 matching over 9 bases. CDR1 is SQVTM, CDR2 ANQGSEA, per germline. Trimming at V came to 6 bases and at J to 0 bases, leaving 12 bases not matched to a gene. The CDR3 runs 16 residues. The CDR3 sequence is CSVNTMEREDSYEQYF. The CDR3 DNA is TGCAGCGTCAATACCATGGAGCGGGAGGACTCCTACGAGCAGTACTTC.

For the CDR3, the DNA is TGTGCCAGCAGTTCGGACACTTCCCCCTACGAGCAGTACTTC. It specifies CASSSDTSPYEQYF. This rearrangement joins TRBV28 to TRBJ2-7; D is possibly TRBD1 (5 bases). Germline loops: CDR1 MDHEN, CDR2 SYDVKM. The CDR3 is 14 amino acids. Trimming stripped 4 bases from V and 2 bases from J, with 12 bases between.

The sample holds one count of this clone. The chain joins TRBV24-1 to TRBJ2-7, with D unresolved. The length of the CDR3 is 14 residues. Germline assignment: CDR1 KGHDR and CDR2 SFDVKD. V lost 3 bases and J 2 bases, leaving 10 bases between the germline ends. This chain's CDR3 is CATSDRDIPYEQYF. The DNA of the CDR3 is TGTGCCACCAGTGATCGTGACATTCCCTACGAGCAGTACTTC.

Turning to this clone: This specimen includes other DNA sequences encoding the same CDR3. The J gene is TRBJ1-2, the V gene TRBV3-1 (or the pseudogene TRBV3-2); TRBD1 is a possible D gene (6 bases). The CDR3 spans 13 residues. Trimming shortened V by 1 base and J by 4 bases, and 7 bases separated the two germline ends. Germline CDR1 LGHDT, CDR2 YNNKEL (reference sequence). CDR3 protein: CASSQGQVYGYTF. CDR3 DNA: TGTGCCAGCAGCCAAGGACAGGTCTATGGCTACACCTTC.

J is TRBJ1-3 and V is TRBV6-5; no clear D gene. CDR1 MNHEY and CDR2 SVGAGI come from the germline V gene. V was cut by 0 bases and J by 0 bases, with 3 bases left in between. This CDR3 is built from 14 residues. CDR3 region: CASSYSASGNTIYF. DNA of the CDR3: TGTGCCAGCAGTTACTCGGCCTCTGGAAACACCATATATTTT.

The chain combines TRBV2 with TRBJ1-3; tentative D call: TRBD1 (6 bases). Germline CDR1 reads SNHLY; CDR2 reads FYNNEI. The CDR3 has 13 amino acids. Trimming took 6 bases from V and 4 from J, leaving 10 bases between them. CDR3 nucleotide sequence: TGTGCCAGCAGCTGGACAGCCGGAAACACCATATATTTT. This translates into CASSWTAGNTIYF.

V and J are TRBV11-3 and TRBJ2-1; TRBD1 agrees at 9 bases. With 5 bases clipped from V and 2 bases from J, the junction kept 1 base outside the gene matches. The CDR3 runs 14 residues. Germline lookup yields CDR1 SGHNT and CDR2 YENEEA. CDR3 nucleotides: TGTGCCAGCAGCCGACAGGGGGCCTACAATGAGCAGTTCTTC. Translation gives CASSRQGAYNEQFF.

In DNA, the CDR3 is TGTGCCAGCAGTCGAGGGTCTTCCTCCTACAATGAGCAGTTCTTC. Translated: CASSRGSSSYNEQFF. This chain uses TRBV6-5 with TRBJ2-1; tentative D call: TRBD2 (5 bases). This CDR3 spans 15 amino acids. The V end lost 5 bases, the J end lost 0 bases, and 11 bases lay between the germline ends. In germline, CDR1 is MNHEY, CDR2 SVGAGI.

The V and J genes are TRBV28 and TRBJ1-2; D is unclear. Trimming removed 3 bases at V and 5 bases at J, with 10 bases between. Germline assignment: CDR1 MDHEN and CDR2 SYDVKM. There are 13 residues in the CDR3. CDR3 amino acids: CASSFGQAYGYTF. The CDR3 nucleotides read TGTGCCAGCAGTTTCGGCCAGGCATATGGCTACACCTTC.

The rearrangement joins TRBV9 to TRBJ2-2; the match to TRBD2 covers 9 bases. CDR1 and CDR2 (germline): SGDLS, YYNGEE. CDR3 length: 16 residues. V lost 4 bases and J lost 4; bases outside the gene matches: 8. The CDR3 reads CASSPSGRGGTGELFF. DNA for the CDR3: TGTGCCAGCAGCCCATCGGGGCGGGGGGGCACCGGGGAGCTGTTTTTT.

A word on this clone: Relative to the germline gene, one junction end is altered; a read error may explain this. V and J are TRBV3-1 (or the pseudogene TRBV3-2) and TRBJ1-2; TRBD1 agrees at 8 bases. This CDR3 has 14 amino acids. Germline CDR1 LGHDT, CDR2 YNNKEL (reference sequence). The CDR3 DNA follows: TGTGCCAGCAGTCAAGACAGGGGAATGTATGGCTACACCTTC. Translation gives CASSQDRGMYGYTF.

V gene TRBV6-5 combines with J gene TRBJ1-3; D gene ambiguous. CDR1 and CDR2 from the germline V gene are MNHEY and SVGAGI. The V end lost 6 bases, the J end lost 4 bases, and 16 bases lay between the germline ends. The CDR3 is 15 residues long. CDR3 bases: TGTGCCAGCAGACGGGCGGGTCGACCGGGAAACACCATATATTTT. Translation gives CASRRAGRPGNTIYF.

The chain uses TRBV19 and TRBJ2-2; the match to TRBD2 covers 8 bases. The CDR3 spans 14 residues. Germline CDR1 is LNHDA and CDR2 is SQIVND (reference sequence). The trim removed 5 bases at V and 8 bases at J, leaving 7 bases unmatched. CDR3 in DNA: TGTGCCAGTAGTCTCGGACTAGCCGGGGGGGAGCTGTTTTTT. It codes for CASSLGLAGGELFF.

This clone was counted a single time. V and J are TRBV5-4 and TRBJ1-1; D is undetermined. Germline V CDR1 and CDR2: SGHNT, YYREEE (reference sequence). V was shortened by 2 bases and J by 4 bases, with 9 bases between the two germline ends. The CDR3 consists of 13 residues. The CDR3 loop reads CASSFGFPTEAFF. In nucleotides, the CDR3 is TGTGCCAGCAGCTTCGGGTTCCCCACTGAAGCTTTCTTT.

This clone appeared a few times. This sequence joins TRBV24-1 and TRBJ1-4; D is ambiguous. Germline V gene data show CDR1 as KGHDR and CDR2 as SFDVKD. This CDR3 has 14 residues. The ends were cut back, 3 bases at V and 4 bases at J, with 8 bases in the middle. The CDR3 reads CATSDGRINEKLFF. The CDR3 DNA is TGTGCCACCAGTGATGGGAGGATTAATGAAAAACTGTTTTTT.

The rearrangement joins TRBV11-2 to TRBJ2-1; D perhaps matches TRBD1 (5 bases). The germline gives CDR1 SGHAT, CDR2 FQNNGV. The CDR3 has 19 residues. V shed 2 bases and J shed 0 bases, with 20 bases lying between them. CDR3 protein: CASSLSSRWGRSSYNEQFF. The CDR3 nucleotides read TGTGCCAGCAGCTTAAGCTCGAGGTGGGGCCGAAGCTCCTACAATGAGCAGTTCTTC.

CDR3 in DNA: TGTGCCAGCAGCGAGGCTGGGCGGGGGGTAACCTACGAGCAGTACTTC. This encodes CASSEAGRGVTYEQYF. The V and J genes are TRBV5-6 and TRBJ2-7; the match to TRBD2 covers 8 bases. CDR3 length: 16 amino acids. In germline, CDR1 is SGHDT, CDR2 YYEEEE. Losses at the gene ends were 4 bases for V and 2 bases for J; bases not matched to a gene: 11. Drawing the rest from reference TRBV5-6 and TRBJ2-7, the complete variable domain is DAGVTQSPTHLIKTRGQQVTLRCSPKSGHDTVSWYQQALGQGPQFIFQYYEEEERQRGNFPDRFSGHQFPNYSSELNVNALLLGDSALYLCASSEAGRGVTYEQYFGPGTRLTVT.

V and J are TRBV29-1 and TRBJ2-1; TRBD2 agrees at 8 bases. The ends lost 4 bases at V and 4 bases at J; junction bases unmatched: 9. This CDR3 has 15 residues. CDR1 is SQVTM and CDR2 is ANQGSEA in the germline V gene. The CDR3 protein is CSVGGLSGGYNEQFF. The DNA of the CDR3 is TGCAGCGTTGGAGGACTCAGCGGGGGATACAATGAGCAGTTCTTC.